This TCR beta chain was identified in a study of T-cell memory formation after mild COVID-19. CDR1 and CDR2 (germline): PRHDT, FYEKMQ (reference sequence). The junction had 12 bases not matched to a gene; V was cut back by 5 bases and J by 3 bases. This CDR3 is built from 16 residues. A 5'RACE reaction primed in the constant segment made cDNA libraries of TCR alpha and TCR beta, and these carried sample barcodes and UMIs. TCRdb re-called the 5' RACE reads with MiXCR, one entry per CDR3 protein. The sample holds fewer than 250,000 distinct CDR3 sequences, around 16% seen once. The study's findings and limits: Clones that shrank (day 15 to 85) were balanced CD4/CD8, whereas later expanders leaned CD4+.

This clonotype has more than one count but fewer than ten. Its antigen is unidentified. The chain carries TRBV13 and TRBJ2-7, with 8 nucleotides matching TRBD1. Sequences were obtained from PBMCs or a T cell subset sorted from them (not recorded which). The source is an adult woman who had mild COVID-19 (a few samples of this study predate the infection). Cell type and time point are not known. DNA for the CDR3: TGTGCCAGCAGCGCCGACAGGGGAAGGGACCACTACGAGCAGTACTTC. This gives the protein CASSADRGRDHYEQYF.